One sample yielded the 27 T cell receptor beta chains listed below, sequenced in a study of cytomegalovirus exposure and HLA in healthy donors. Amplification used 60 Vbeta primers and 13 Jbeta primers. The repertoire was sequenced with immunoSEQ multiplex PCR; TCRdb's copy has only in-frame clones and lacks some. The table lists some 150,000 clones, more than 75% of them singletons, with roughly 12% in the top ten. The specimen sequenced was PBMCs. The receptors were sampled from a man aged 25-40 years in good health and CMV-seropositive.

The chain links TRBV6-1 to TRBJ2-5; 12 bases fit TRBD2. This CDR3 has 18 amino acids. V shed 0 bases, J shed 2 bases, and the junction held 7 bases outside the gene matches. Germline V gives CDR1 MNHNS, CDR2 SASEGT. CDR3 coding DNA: TGTGCCAGCAGTGAAGCCGGGACTAGCGGGCCTCATCAAGAGACCCAGTACTTC. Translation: CASSEAGTSGPHQETQYF.

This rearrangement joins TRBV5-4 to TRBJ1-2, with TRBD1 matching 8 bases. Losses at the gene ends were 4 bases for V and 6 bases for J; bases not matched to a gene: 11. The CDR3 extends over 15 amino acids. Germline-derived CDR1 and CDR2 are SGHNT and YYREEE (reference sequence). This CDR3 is CASSMRETGGNGYTF. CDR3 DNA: TGTGCCAGCAGCATGAGGGAAACAGGGGGGAATGGCTACACCTTC.

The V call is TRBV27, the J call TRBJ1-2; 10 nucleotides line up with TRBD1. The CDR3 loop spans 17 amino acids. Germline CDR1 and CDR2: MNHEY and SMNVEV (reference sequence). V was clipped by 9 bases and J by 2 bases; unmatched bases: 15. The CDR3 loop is CARYSWTGGPANYGYTF. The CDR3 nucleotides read TGTGCCAGATACTCTTGGACAGGGGGGCCGGCGAACTATGGCTACACCTTC.

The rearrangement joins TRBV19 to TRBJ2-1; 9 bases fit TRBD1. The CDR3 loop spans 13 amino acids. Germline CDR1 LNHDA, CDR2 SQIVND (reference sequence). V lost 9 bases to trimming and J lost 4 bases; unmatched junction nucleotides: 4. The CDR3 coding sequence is TGTGCCAGCGGGACAGGGATTTACAATGAGCAGTTCTTC. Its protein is CASGTGIYNEQFF.

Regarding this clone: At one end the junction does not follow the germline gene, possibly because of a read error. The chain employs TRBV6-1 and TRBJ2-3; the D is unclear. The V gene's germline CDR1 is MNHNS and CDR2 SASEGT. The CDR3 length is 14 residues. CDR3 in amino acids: CASSEEREVDTQCF. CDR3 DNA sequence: TGTGCCAGCAGTGAAGAACGTGAGGTAGATACGCAGTGTTTT.

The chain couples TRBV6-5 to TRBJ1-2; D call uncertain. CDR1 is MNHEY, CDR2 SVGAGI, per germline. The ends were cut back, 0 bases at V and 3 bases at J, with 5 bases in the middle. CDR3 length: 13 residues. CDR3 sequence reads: CASSYSRDYGYTF. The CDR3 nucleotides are TGTGCCAGCAGTTACTCGCGGGACTATGGCTACACCTTC.

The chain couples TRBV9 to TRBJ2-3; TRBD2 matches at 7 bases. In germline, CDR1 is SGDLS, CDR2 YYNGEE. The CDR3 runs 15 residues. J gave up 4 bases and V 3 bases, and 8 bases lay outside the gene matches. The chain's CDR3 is CASSAGSGIADTQYF. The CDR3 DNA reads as TGTGCCAGCAGCGCGGGGAGCGGGATTGCAGATACGCAGTATTTT.

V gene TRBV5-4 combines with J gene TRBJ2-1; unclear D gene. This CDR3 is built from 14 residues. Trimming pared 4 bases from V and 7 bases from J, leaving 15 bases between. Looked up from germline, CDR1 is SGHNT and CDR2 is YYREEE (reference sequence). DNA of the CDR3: TGTGCCAGCAGCATAGTAGAGGTCTGGAATGAGCAGTTCTTC. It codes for CASSIVEVWNEQFF. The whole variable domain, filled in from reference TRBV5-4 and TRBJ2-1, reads ETGVTQSPTHLIKTRGQQVTLRCSSQSGHNTVSWYQQALGQGPQFIFQYYREEENGRGNFPPRFSGLQFPNYSSELNVNALELDDSALYLCASSIVEVWNEQFFGPGTRLTVL.

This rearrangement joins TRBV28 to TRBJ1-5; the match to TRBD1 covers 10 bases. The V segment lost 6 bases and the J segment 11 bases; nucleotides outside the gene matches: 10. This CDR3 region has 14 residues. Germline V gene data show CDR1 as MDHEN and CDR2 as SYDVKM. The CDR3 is CASSWDRGIGSQHF. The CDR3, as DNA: TGTGCCAGCAGCTGGGACAGGGGTATTGGGTCCCAGCATTTT.

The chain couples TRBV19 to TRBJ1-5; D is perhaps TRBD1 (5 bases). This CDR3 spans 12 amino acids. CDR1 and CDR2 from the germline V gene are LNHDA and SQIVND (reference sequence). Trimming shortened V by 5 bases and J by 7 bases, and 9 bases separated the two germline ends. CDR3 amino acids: CASSRGGQPQHF. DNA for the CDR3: TGTGCCAGTAGTCGGGGGGGGCAGCCCCAGCATTTT.

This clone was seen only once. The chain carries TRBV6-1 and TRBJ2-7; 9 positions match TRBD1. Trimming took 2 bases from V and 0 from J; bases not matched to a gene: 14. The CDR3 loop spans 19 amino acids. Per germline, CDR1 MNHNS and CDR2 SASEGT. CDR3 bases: TGTGCCAGCAGTGAAAGTGGGGGACAGGGATGGGAGCTCTCCTACGAGCAGTACTTC. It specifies CASSESGGQGWELSYEQYF.

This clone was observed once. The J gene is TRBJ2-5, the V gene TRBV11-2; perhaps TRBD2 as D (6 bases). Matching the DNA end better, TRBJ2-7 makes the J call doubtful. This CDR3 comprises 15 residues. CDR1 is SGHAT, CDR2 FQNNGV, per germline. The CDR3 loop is CASSLAGEYFDEQYF. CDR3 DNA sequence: TGTGCCAGCAGCTTAGCGGGAGAGTATTTCGACGAGCAGTACTTC.

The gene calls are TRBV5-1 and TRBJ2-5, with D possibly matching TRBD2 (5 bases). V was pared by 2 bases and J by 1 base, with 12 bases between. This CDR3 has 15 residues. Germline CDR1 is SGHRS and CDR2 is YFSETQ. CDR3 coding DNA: TGCGCCAGCAGCTTATCTCCTAGCAGCCAAGAGACCCAGTACTTC. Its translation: CASSLSPSSQETQYF.

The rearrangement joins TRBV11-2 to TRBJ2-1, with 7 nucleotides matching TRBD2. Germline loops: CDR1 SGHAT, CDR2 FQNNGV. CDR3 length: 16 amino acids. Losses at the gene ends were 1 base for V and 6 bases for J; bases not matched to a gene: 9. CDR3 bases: TGTGCCAGCAGCTTAGTCGGCGGGAGAGTAATCAATGAGCAGTTCTTC. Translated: CASSLVGGRVINEQFF.

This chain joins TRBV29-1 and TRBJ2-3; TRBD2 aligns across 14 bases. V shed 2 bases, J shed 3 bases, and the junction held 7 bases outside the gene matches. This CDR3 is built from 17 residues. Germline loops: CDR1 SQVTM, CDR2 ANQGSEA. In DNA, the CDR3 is TGCAGCGTTGAATCCCCCCGGACTAGCGGGAGGACAGATACGCAGTATTTT. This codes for CSVESPRTSGRTDTQYF.

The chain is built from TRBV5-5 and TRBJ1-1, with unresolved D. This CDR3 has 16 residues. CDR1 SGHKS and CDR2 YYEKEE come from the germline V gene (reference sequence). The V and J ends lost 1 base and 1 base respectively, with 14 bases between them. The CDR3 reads CASSLKSARSNTEAFF. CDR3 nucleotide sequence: TGTGCCAGCAGCTTGAAGAGTGCCAGGTCGAACACTGAAGCTTTCTTT. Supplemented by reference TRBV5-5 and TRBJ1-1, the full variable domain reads DAGVTQSPTHLIKTRGQQVTLRCSPISGHKSVSWYQQVLGQGPQFIFQYYEKEERGRGNFPDRFSARQFPNYSSELNVNALLLGDSALYLCASSLKSARSNTEAFFGQGTRLTVV.

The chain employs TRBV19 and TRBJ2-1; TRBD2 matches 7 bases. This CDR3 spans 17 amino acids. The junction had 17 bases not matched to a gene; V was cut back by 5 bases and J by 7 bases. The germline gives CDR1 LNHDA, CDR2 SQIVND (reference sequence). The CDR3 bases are TGTGCCAGTAGTCCCGGATTTGGGGGGGGGAGCGCAAATGAGCAGTTCTTC. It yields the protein CASSPGFGGGSANEQFF.

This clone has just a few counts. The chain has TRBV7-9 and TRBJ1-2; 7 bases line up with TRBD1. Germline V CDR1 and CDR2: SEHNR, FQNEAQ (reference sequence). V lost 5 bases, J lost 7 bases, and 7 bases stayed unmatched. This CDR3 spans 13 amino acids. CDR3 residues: CASSPRQGFGYTF. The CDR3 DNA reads TGTGCCAGCAGCCCCCGACAGGGATTTGGCTACACCTTC.

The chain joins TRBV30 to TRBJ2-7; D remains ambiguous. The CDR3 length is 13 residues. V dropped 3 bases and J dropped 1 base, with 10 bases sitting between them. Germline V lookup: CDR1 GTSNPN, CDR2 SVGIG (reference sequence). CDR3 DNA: TGTGCCTGGAGGTGGGCTCCATCCTACGAGCAGTACTTC. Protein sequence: CAWRWAPSYEQYF.

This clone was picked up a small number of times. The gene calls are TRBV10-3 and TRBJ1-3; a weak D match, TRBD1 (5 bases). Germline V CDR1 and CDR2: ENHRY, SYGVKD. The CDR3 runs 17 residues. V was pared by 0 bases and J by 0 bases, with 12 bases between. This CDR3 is CAISESPTGLSGNTIYF. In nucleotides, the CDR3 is TGTGCCATCAGTGAGTCTCCAACAGGCCTCTCTGGAAACACCATATATTTT.

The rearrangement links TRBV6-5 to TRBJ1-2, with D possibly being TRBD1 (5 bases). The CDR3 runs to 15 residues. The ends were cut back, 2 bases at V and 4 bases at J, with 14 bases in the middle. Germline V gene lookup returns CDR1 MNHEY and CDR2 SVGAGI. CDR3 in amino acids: CASSYTSGGLYGYTF. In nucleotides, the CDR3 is TGTGCCAGCAGTTACACCTCCGGGGGACTCTATGGCTACACCTTC.

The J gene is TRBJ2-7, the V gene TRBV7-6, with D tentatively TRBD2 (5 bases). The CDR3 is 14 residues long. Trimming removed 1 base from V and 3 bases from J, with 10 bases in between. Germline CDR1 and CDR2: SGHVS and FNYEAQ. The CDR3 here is CASSLVPGSYEQYF. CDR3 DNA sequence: TGTGCCAGCAGCTTAGTCCCGGGGAGCTACGAGCAGTACTTC.

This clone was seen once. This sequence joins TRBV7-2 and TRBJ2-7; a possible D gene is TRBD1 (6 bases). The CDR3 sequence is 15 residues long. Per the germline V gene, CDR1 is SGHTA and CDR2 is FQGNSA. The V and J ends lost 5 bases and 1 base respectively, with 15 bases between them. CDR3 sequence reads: CASSPRGSWSYEQYF. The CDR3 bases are TGTGCCAGCAGCCCTAGGGGGAGTTGGTCCTACGAGCAGTACTTC.

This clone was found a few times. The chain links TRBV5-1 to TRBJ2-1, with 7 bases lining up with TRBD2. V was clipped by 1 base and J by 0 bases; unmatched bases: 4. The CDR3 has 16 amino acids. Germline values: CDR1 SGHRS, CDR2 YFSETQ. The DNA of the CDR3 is TGCGCCAGCAGCTTGAGGGGCGGGAGCTCCTACAATGAGCAGTTCTTC. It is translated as CASSLRGGSSYNEQFF.

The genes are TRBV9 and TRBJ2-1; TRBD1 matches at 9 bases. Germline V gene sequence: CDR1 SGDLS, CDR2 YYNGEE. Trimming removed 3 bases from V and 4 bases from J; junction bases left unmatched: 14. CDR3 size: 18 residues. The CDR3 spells CASSASRTGGFGYNEQFF. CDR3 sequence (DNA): TGTGCCAGCAGCGCCTCCCGTACAGGGGGCTTTGGATACAATGAGCAGTTCTTC.

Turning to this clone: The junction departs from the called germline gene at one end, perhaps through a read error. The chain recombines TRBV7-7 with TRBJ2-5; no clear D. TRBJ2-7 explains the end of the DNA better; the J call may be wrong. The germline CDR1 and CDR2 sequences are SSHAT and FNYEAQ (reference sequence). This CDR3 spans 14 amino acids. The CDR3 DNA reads TGTGCTAGCAGCCCTTCGGAGAACTCCTACGAGCAGTACTTC. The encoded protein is CASSPSENSYEQYF.

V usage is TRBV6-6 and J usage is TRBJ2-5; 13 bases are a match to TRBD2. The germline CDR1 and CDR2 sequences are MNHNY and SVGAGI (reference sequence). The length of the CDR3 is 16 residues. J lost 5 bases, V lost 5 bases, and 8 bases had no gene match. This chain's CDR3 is CASSLRLAGGSETQYF. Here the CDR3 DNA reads TGTGCCAGCAGTCTAAGACTAGCGGGAGGTTCGGAGACCCAGTACTTC.